This is a list of T cell receptor beta chains from one sample in a study of T-cell memory formation after mild COVID-19. TCRdb passed the 5' RACE reads through MiXCR, listing each CDR3 protein once. The data contain a few hundred thousand distinct CDR3 sequences, approximately 15% of them seen just once; the ten biggest clones take up around a fifth. The material sequenced was PBMCs or a T cell subset sorted from them (not recorded which). The receptors were gathered from a man younger than 35 who had mild COVID-19 (a few samples of this study predate the infection). Cell type and time point are not known. Both conserved end residues are part of each CDR3. The order of the fields is clone size, J gene, D gene, V gene, CDR3 DNA, CDR3 protein. D genes are given only for firm matches. Rows give clone size only sometimes, using once, few, many, or a class for an expanded clone.

abundance: few
j_gene: TRBJ2-7
d_gene: NA
v_gene: TRBV30
CDR3nt: TGTGCCTGGACGGTTCGGGACGAGCAGTACTTC
CDR3aa: CAWTVRDEQYF

abundance: few
j_gene: TRBJ2-1
d_gene: TRBD2
v_gene: TRBV18
CDR3nt: TGTGCCAGCTCACCAAGGACTAGCGGCTTTGAGCAGTTCTTC
CDR3aa: CASSPRTSGFEQFF

abundance: NA
j_gene: TRBJ2-4
d_gene: TRBD2
v_gene: TRBV7-8
CDR3nt: TGTGCCAGCAGCTTATGGTATAGCGGGCCCGAAAACATTCAGTACTTC
CDR3aa: CASSLWYSGPENIQYF

abundance: NA
j_gene: TRBJ2-2
d_gene: NA
v_gene: TRBV4-2
CDR3nt: TGTGCCAGCAGCCAAGCGGGAGAGAACACCGGGGAGCTGTTTTTT
CDR3aa: CASSQAGENTGELFF

abundance: NA
j_gene: TRBJ2-5
d_gene: NA
v_gene: TRBV12-3/TRBV12-4
CDR3nt: TGTGCCAGCAGTTTATTACTAGCCCAAGAGACCCAGTACTTC
CDR3aa: CASSLLLAQETQYF

abundance: few
j_gene: TRBJ2-1
d_gene: NA
v_gene: TRBV14
CDR3nt: TGTGCCAGCAGCACGGGACATGGGGGCAATGAGCAGTTCTTC
CDR3aa: CASSTGHGGNEQFF

abundance: NA
j_gene: TRBJ2-3
d_gene: NA
v_gene: TRBV5-5
CDR3nt: TGTGCCAGCCATGGAGGGACTGCAGATACGCAGTATTTT
CDR3aa: CASHGGTADTQYF

abundance: NA
j_gene: TRBJ1-1
d_gene: NA
v_gene: TRBV7-3
CDR3nt: TGTGCCAGCAGCTCAGTATCGGGACACCCGAACACTGAAGCTTTCTTT
CDR3aa: CASSSVSGHPNTEAFF

abundance: few
j_gene: TRBJ2-7
d_gene: TRBD1
v_gene: TRBV5-5
CDR3nt: TGTGCCAGCAGCTGGACAGGGGCCGAGCAGTACTTC
CDR3aa: CASSWTGAEQYF

abundance: few
j_gene: TRBJ2-2
d_gene: TRBD2
v_gene: TRBV5-1
CDR3nt: TGCGCCAGCAGCTTGGGGACTAGCATGTTCACCGGGGAGCTGTTTTTT
CDR3aa: CASSLGTSMFTGELFF

abundance: NA
j_gene: TRBJ2-3
d_gene: NA
v_gene: TRBV5-1
CDR3nt: TGCGCCAGCAGCTTGGCCTTTACGCAGTATTTT
CDR3aa: CASSLAFTQYF

abundance: NA
j_gene: TRBJ2-4
d_gene: NA
v_gene: TRBV19
CDR3nt: TGTGCCAGTAGTTTTCAGGAGATAAAAAACATTCAGTACTTC
CDR3aa: CASSFQEIKNIQYF